The T cell receptor beta chain described here comes from a study of T cells in Graves' hyperthyroidism and ophthalmopathy. The definition of stable Graves' hyperthyroidism was no ophthalmopathy progression within 18 months. Those patients with uncontrolled infection, other autoimmune disease, pregnancy or lactation were excluded. Clinicians diagnosed patients from clinical symptoms, serum thyroxine and TRAb, thyroid ultrasound and orbital computed tomography. About this clonotype: The antigen remains unidentified.

V shed 4 bases and J 9 bases; nucleotides not matched to a gene: 4. CDR1 and CDR2 from the germline V gene are SGDLS and YYNGEE. The CDR3 covers 13 residues. Regarding the study as a whole: The model foresaw ophthalmopathy a median 6.5 months prior to onset.

RNA transcripts gave rise to amplified TCR beta CDR3 regions. The study used the HTBI primer set for a first-round RT-PCR of the TCR CDR3. TCRdb analysed the multiplex PCR reads with MiXCR anew, one entry per CDR3 protein. The repertoire holds approximately 400,000 distinct CDR3 sequences, with 20% to 25% as singletons. The chain is built from TRBV9 and TRBJ2-1; 10 bases are a match to TRBD2. The clonotype originates from a man aged 50 or older with Graves' hyperthyroidism. Source material: blood. The CDR3, as DNA: TGTGCCAGCAGCCCTAGCGGGAGAACTGAGCAGTTCTTC. It translates to CASSPSGRTEQFF.